The 30 T cell receptor beta chains below were found in one sample sequenced in a study of T cell responses to AZD1222 COVID-19 vaccine. Using immunoSEQ multiplex PCR, the repertoire was profiled, and TCRdb retains in-frame clones only, with some absent. The sample contains tens of thousands of clones, about 85% of which appear only once. The input for sequencing was peripheral blood, taken on day 0 of AZD1222 vaccination. The source is an adult in good health.

CDR3 protein: CASSPGTGSSYEQYF. The CDR3 DNA follows: TGTGCCAGCAGCCCGGGGACGGGTAGCTCCTACGAGCAGTACTTC. V usage is TRBV7-6 and J usage is TRBJ2-7; D tentatively fits TRBD1 or TRBD2 (5 bases each). The CDR3 has 15 amino acids. Germline V lookup: CDR1 SGHVS, CDR2 FNYEAQ. V dropped 5 bases and J dropped 0 bases, with 14 bases sitting between them.

The chain recombines TRBV18 with TRBJ2-1; 7 bases fit TRBD1. After removal of 4 bases from V and 7 bases from J, the junction contained 13 bases not matched to a gene. The CDR3 length is 16 residues. Germline assignment: CDR1 KGHSH and CDR2 LQKENI. DNA of the CDR3: TGTGCCAGCTCACTGGAAGACAGGGTTAGACGGAATGAGCAGTTCTTC. Amino acid sequence: CASSLEDRVRRNEQFF.

The chain couples TRBV27 to TRBJ1-4, with D possibly matching TRBD1 (5 bases). V lost 6 bases and J lost 5, with 13 bases in between. Germline V gene sequence: CDR1 MNHEY, CDR2 SMNVEV (reference sequence). The length of the CDR3 is 14 residues. Here the CDR3 DNA reads TGTGCCAGCAGCCAATGGGGGTTGAATGAAAAACTGTTTTTT. This sequence encodes CASSQWGLNEKLFF. The full variable domain, in which reference TRBV27 and TRBJ1-4 provide the parts outside the CDR3, is EAQVTQNPRYLITVTGKKLTVTCSQNMNHEYMSWYRQDPGLGLRQIYYSMNVEVTDKGDVPEGYKVSRKEKRNFPLILESPSPNQTSLYFCASSQWGLNEKLFFGSGTQLSVL.

The chain combines TRBV19 with TRBJ2-1; D is unclear. The CDR3 consists of 12 residues. Deletions cut 10 bases from V and 5 bases from J, with 12 bases between. Germline CDR1 and CDR2: LNHDA and SQIVND (reference sequence). The CDR3 sequence: CATSRYNNEQFF. The CDR3 DNA reads as TGTGCCACCTCTCGATACAACAATGAGCAGTTCTTC.

In this sample, this clone turned up a few times. The chain has TRBV20-1 and TRBJ2-7; 8 bases match TRBD1. Germline trimming cut 3 bases from V and 10 bases from J; bases unmatched to any gene: 8. Germline V gives CDR1 DFQATT, CDR2 SNEGSKA (reference sequence). This CDR3 is built from 12 residues. Here the CDR3 DNA reads TGCAGTGCTAGTGACAGGGGCACTCAACAGTACTTC. This translates into CSASDRGTQQYF.

This clone was recorded a few times. Additional DNA sequences in this sample encode the identical CDR3. The chain carries TRBV7-8 and TRBJ1-2; tentative D call: TRBD1 (5 bases). This CDR3 has 13 amino acids. The germline V and J ends were trimmed by 1 base and 4 bases, with 7 bases remaining between them. CDR1 is SGHVS and CDR2 is FQNEAQ in the germline V gene. The CDR3 protein is CASSLGQLYGYTF. The CDR3 DNA reads as TGTGCCAGCAGCTTAGGACAGCTCTATGGCTACACCTTC.

V is TRBV2 and J is TRBJ2-7; 7 nucleotides match TRBD1. The ends lost 3 bases at V and 9 bases at J; junction bases unmatched: 17. The CDR3 length is 16 residues. CDR1 and CDR2 (germline): SNHLY, FYNNEI. The DNA for the CDR3 is TGTGCCAGCAGTGACCCTTACCCCCCTCGACAGGGTGGGCAGTACTTC. Its protein product is CASSDPYPPRQGGQYF.

The chain has TRBV28 and TRBJ2-5; the D is unclear. This CDR3 is 14 amino acids long. Germline V CDR1 and CDR2: MDHEN, SYDVKM. Trimming took off 2 bases at V and 1 base at J, with 8 bases between the two ends. CDR3 residues: CASSLIGIQETQYF. The CDR3 DNA is TGTGCCAGCAGTTTAATAGGAATCCAAGAGACCCAGTACTTC. The whole variable domain, remainder taken from reference TRBV28 and TRBJ2-5, is DVKVTQSSRYLVKRTGEKVFLECVQDMDHENMFWYRQDPGLGLRLIYFSYDVKMKEKGDIPEGYSVSREKKERFSLILESASTNQTSMYLCASSLIGIQETQYFGPGTRLLVL.

CDR3 amino acids: CASSQGINTEAFF. Here the CDR3 DNA reads TGTGCCAGTAGTCAGGGGATAAACACTGAAGCTTTCTTT. This chain connects TRBV19 to TRBJ1-1; maybe TRBD1 (6 bases). The CDR3 spans 13 residues. Per germline, CDR1 LNHDA and CDR2 SQIVND (reference sequence). The V and J ends lost 5 bases and 2 bases respectively, with 9 bases between them. The entire variable domain, with the rest obtained from reference TRBV19 and TRBJ1-1, is as follows: DGGITQSPKYLFRKEGQNVTLSCEQNLNHDAMYWYRQDPGQGLRLIYYSQIVNDFQKGDIAEGYSVSREKKESFPLTVTSAQKNPTAFYLCASSQGINTEAFFGQGTRLTVV.

The CDR3 protein is CASAGGETQYF. CDR3 nucleotide sequence: TGTGCCAGCGCCGGGGGTGAGACCCAGTACTTC. The rearrangement uses TRBV12-3 or TRBV12-4 and TRBJ2-5; possibly TRBD2 for D (6 bases). Trimming took off 8 bases at V and 5 bases at J, with 9 bases between the two ends. CDR3 length: 11 residues.

The rearrangement joins TRBV19 to TRBJ1-5, with 7 nucleotides matching TRBD1. There are 14 residues in the CDR3. CDR1 is LNHDA, CDR2 SQIVND, per germline (reference sequence). V lost 5 bases and J lost 7; bases outside the gene matches: 8. The CDR3 nucleotides read TGTGCCAGTAGTGAAACAGGGGCCAGCCAGCCCCAGCATTTT. Protein sequence: CASSETGASQPQHF. Full variable domain (remainder filled in from reference TRBV19 and TRBJ1-5): DGGITQSPKYLFRKEGQNVTLSCEQNLNHDAMYWYRQDPGQGLRLIYYSQIVNDFQKGDIAEGYSVSREKKESFPLTVTSAQKNPTAFYLCASSETGASQPQHFGDGTRLSIL.

The chain carries TRBV5-4 and TRBJ1-2, with D tentatively TRBD1 (5 bases). Germline V gives CDR1 SGHNT, CDR2 YYREEE (reference sequence). Trimming took off 2 bases at V and 0 bases at J, with 11 bases between the two ends. This CDR3 has 15 amino acids. CDR3 coding DNA: TGTGCCAGCAGCTTCCAGGGTCCCTCTAACTATGGCTACACCTTC. It is translated as CASSFQGPSNYGYTF.

The CDR3 DNA follows: TGTGCCAGCTCCCAGGGGATATACGAGCAGTACTTC. It specifies CASSQGIYEQYF. This chain links TRBV5-4 with TRBJ2-7; D is perhaps TRBD1 (6 bases). Germline V gene lookup returns CDR1 SGHNT and CDR2 YYREEE (reference sequence). This CDR3 spans 12 amino acids. The ends were cut back, 7 bases at V and 4 bases at J, with 12 bases in the middle. Full variable domain (missing parts from reference TRBV5-4 and TRBJ2-7): ETGVTQSPTHLIKTRGQQVTLRCSSQSGHNTVSWYQQALGQGPQFIFQYYREEENGRGNFPPRFSGLQFPNYSSELNVNALELDDSALYLCASSQGIYEQYFGPGTRLTVT.

The chain carries TRBV2 and TRBJ1-2; D possibly corresponds to TRBD1 (5 bases). Germline V gives CDR1 SNHLY, CDR2 FYNNEI. The CDR3 extends over 13 amino acids. Trimming cost V 6 bases and J 4 bases, with 12 bases left between them. The CDR3 DNA is TGTGCCAGCAGCGGGGGGACGGCCTATGGCTACACCTTC. Protein sequence: CASSGGTAYGYTF. Looking up the rest from reference TRBV2 and TRBJ1-2 gives the full variable domain: EPEVTQTPSHQVTQMGQEVILRCVPISNHLYFYWYRQILGQKVEFLVSFYNNEISEKSEIFDDQFSVERPDGSNFTLKIRSTKLEDSAMYFCASSGGTAYGYTFGSGTRLTVV.

The J gene is TRBJ2-2, the V gene TRBV6-6; D ambiguous. The CDR3 is 12 residues long. Trimming cost V 6 bases and J 6 bases, with 8 bases left between them. Per germline, CDR1 MNHNY and CDR2 SVGAGI (reference sequence). The CDR3 loop is CASRLGPGELFF. CDR3 sequence (DNA): TGTGCCAGCAGGTTAGGCCCCGGGGAGCTGTTTTTT.

There are a few counts of this clone. The V gene is TRBV6-5, the J gene TRBJ1-1, with D unresolved. The CDR3 has 15 residues. The V gene's germline CDR1 is MNHEY and CDR2 SVGAGI. The V gene lost 0 bases and the J gene lost 8 bases, with 16 bases spanning the gap. In nucleotides, the CDR3 is TGTGCCAGCAGTTACTCCCTTGGGCCGCAGCCAGAAGCTTTCTTT. It translates to CASSYSLGPQPEAFF.

The chain is built from TRBV24-1 and TRBJ2-6; D is uncertain. CDR1 is KGHDR and CDR2 is SFDVKD in the germline V gene. The CDR3 runs to 14 residues. Trimming stripped 3 bases from V and 5 bases from J, with 7 bases between. CDR3 amino acids: CATSDPSRANVLTF. The CDR3 nucleotides are TGTGCCACCAGTGATCCTTCGAGGGCCAACGTCCTGACTTTC.

V usage is TRBV5-3 and J usage is TRBJ2-2, with 8 bases matching TRBD2. TRBV5-3 falls under the ORF class, with uncertain function. After removal of 8 bases from V and 5 bases from J, the junction contained 5 bases not matched to a gene. The CDR3 extends over 13 amino acids. The CDR3 here is CASPGGQTGELFF. The CDR3, as DNA: TGTGCCAGCCCGGGGGGGCAAACCGGGGAGCTGTTTTTT.

The V and J genes are TRBV3-1 (or the pseudogene TRBV3-2) and TRBJ2-3; 9 positions match TRBD2. CDR3 length: 17 residues. The J segment lost 2 bases and the V segment lost 3 bases, leaving 9 bases of the junction unmatched. CDR1 and CDR2 (germline): LGHDT, YNNKEL (reference sequence). CDR3: CASSQISGGTATDTQYF. The CDR3 DNA sequence: TGTGCCAGCAGCCAGATAAGCGGGGGGACCGCCACAGATACGCAGTATTTT.

The V gene is TRBV7-2, the J gene TRBJ1-5, with 7 bases that match TRBD1. The CDR3 extends over 15 amino acids. Trimming cost V 4 bases and J 3 bases; bases outside gene matches: 6. Per the germline V gene, CDR1 is SGHTA and CDR2 is FQGNSA. The CDR3 here is CASSSRQGNNQPQHF. The CDR3 DNA follows: TGTGCCAGCAGCTCTCGACAGGGTAACAATCAGCCCCAGCATTTT.

This clone was seen more than once but under ten times. Distinct nucleotide sequences in the sample also encode this CDR3. The chain links TRBV6-5 to TRBJ2-3, with D uncertain. The V end was cut by 2 bases, the J end by 1 base, with 4 bases between. This CDR3 region has 13 residues. Germline V lookup: CDR1 MNHEY, CDR2 SVGAGI. CDR3 coding DNA: TGTGCCAGCAGTTACCTTGGCACAGATACGCAGTATTTT. It yields the protein CASSYLGTDTQYF.

This CDR3 reads CAISEVSGNTIYF. The CDR3 DNA is TGTGCCATCAGTGAGGTCTCAGGAAACACCATATATTTT. The chain joins TRBV10-3 to TRBJ1-3, with D unclear. Trimming cost V 2 bases and J 4 bases, with 6 bases left between them. This CDR3 has 13 residues. Germline V gives CDR1 ENHRY, CDR2 SYGVKD.

The chain carries TRBV14 and TRBJ2-1; 11 nucleotides match TRBD1. Germline V gene lookup returns CDR1 SGHDN and CDR2 FVKESK. CDR3 length: 20 residues. Unmatched junction bases numbered 14, after V lost 0 bases and J lost 4 bases. The CDR3 is CASSQERTGGASAVYNEQFF. CDR3 sequence (DNA): TGTGCCAGCAGCCAAGAGAGGACAGGGGGCGCATCTGCCGTATACAATGAGCAGTTCTTC.

A few counts support this clone. The CDR3 sequence is CASSFGQPKETQYF. The DNA of the CDR3 is TGCGCCAGCAGCTTCGGACAGCCTAAAGAGACCCAGTACTTC. The rearrangement joins TRBV5-1 to TRBJ2-5; D perhaps matches TRBD1 (6 bases). Germline assignment: CDR1 SGHRS and CDR2 YFSETQ. Between the trimmed V and J ends, which lost 2 bases and 3 bases, there was a span of 11 bases. The CDR3 totals 14 residues.

This clone showed up just a few times. The V gene is TRBV10-3, the J gene TRBJ2-3, with D possibly matching TRBD1 (6 bases). CDR3 length: 14 residues. Germline V lookup: CDR1 ENHRY, CDR2 SYGVKD. V gave up 6 bases and J gave up 4 bases, with 14 bases separating them. CDR3 sequence reads: CAIRADRTPDTQYF. DNA for the CDR3: TGTGCCATCAGAGCGGACAGAACCCCAGATACGCAGTATTTT.

The chain is built from TRBV18 and TRBJ2-7, with 7 nucleotides matching TRBD1. The CDR3 is made up of 16 amino acids. Germline V gene lookup returns CDR1 KGHSH and CDR2 LQKENI. Trimming cost V 1 base and J 5 bases; bases outside gene matches: 11. The CDR3, as DNA: TGTGCCAGCTCACCACTCCCGGTGGCAGGGGGTAACGAGCAGTACTTC. This encodes CASSPLPVAGGNEQYF.

The CDR3 DNA is TGTGCCAGCGCCTGGCAGGGCCCTAACTATGGCTACACCTTC. Encoded protein: CASAWQGPNYGYTF. V usage is TRBV19 and J usage is TRBJ1-2, with TRBD1 as a possible D gene (5 bases). This CDR3 comprises 14 residues. Trimming removed 9 bases from V and 0 bases from J, with 14 bases in between. Germline V gives CDR1 LNHDA, CDR2 SQIVND (reference sequence).

The chain combines TRBV12-3 or TRBV12-4 with TRBJ1-5; no reliable D call. This CDR3 region has 13 residues. V was clipped by 5 bases and J by 7 bases, with 12 bases between them. CDR3 protein: CASSPGRVQPQHF. The CDR3 DNA reads as TGTGCCAGCAGTCCCGGGCGTGTACAGCCCCAGCATTTT.

This clone was observed once. The chain joins TRBV19 to TRBJ2-1; possibly TRBD1 or TRBD2 for D (5 bases each). The CDR3 sequence is 16 residues long. The germline CDR1 and CDR2 sequences are LNHDA and SQIVND (reference sequence). The germline V and J ends were trimmed by 3 bases and 10 bases, with 22 bases remaining between them. CDR3 DNA sequence: TGTGCCAGTAGTATCTCCCGGGACCCCGTCTTTGAAGAGCAGTTCTTC. Translation: CASSISRDPVFEEQFF.

Only one count was recorded for this clone. The V gene is TRBV21-1, the J gene TRBJ1-1. TRBV21-1 is a documented pseudogene. This CDR3 contains 16 residues. CDR3 DNA: TGTGCCAGCAGCAAAGTACCTACGGGGGGTAACACTGAAGCTTTCTTT. Its protein product is CASSKVPTGGNTEAFF.